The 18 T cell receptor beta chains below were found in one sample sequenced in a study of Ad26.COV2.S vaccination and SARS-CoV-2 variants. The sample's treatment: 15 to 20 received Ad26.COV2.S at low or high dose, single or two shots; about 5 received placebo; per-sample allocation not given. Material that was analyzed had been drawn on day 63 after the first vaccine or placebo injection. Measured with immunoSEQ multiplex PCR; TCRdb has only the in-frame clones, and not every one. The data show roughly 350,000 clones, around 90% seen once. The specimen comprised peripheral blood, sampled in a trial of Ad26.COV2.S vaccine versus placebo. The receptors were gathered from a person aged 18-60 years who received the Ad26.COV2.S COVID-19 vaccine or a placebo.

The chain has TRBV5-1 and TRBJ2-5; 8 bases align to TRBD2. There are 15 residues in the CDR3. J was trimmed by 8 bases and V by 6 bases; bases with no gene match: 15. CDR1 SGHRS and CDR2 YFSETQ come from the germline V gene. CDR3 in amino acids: CASTLVGGDLPTQYF. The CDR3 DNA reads TGCGCCAGCACCCTGGTCGGGGGGGATCTACCTACCCAGTACTTC.

The CDR3 here is CASSLASGNSYEQYF. CDR3 coding DNA: TGTGCCAGCAGCTTGGCGTCAGGGAACAGCTACGAGCAGTACTTC. The V and J genes are TRBV5-4 and TRBJ2-7; a possible D gene is TRBD1 (5 bases). V was cut by 0 bases and J by 3 bases, with 13 bases left in between. Germline lookup yields CDR1 SGHNT and CDR2 YYREEE (reference sequence). The CDR3 is 15 residues long.

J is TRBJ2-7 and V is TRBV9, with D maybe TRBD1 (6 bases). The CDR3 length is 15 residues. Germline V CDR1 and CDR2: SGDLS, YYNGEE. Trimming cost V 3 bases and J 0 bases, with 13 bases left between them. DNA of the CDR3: TGTGCCAGCAGCGACCGGGACAAACCCTCCTACGAGCAGTACTTC. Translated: CASSDRDKPSYEQYF.

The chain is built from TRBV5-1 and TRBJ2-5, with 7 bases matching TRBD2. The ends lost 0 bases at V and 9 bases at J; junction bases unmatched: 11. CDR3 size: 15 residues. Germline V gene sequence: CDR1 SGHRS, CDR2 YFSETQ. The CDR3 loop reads CASSLEGPTAGPQYF. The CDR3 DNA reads TGCGCCAGCAGCTTGGAGGGACCGACAGCGGGACCCCAGTACTTC.

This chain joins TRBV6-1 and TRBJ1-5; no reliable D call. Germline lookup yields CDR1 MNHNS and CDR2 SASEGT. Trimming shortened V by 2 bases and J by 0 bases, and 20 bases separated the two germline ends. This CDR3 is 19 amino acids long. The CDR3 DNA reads TGTGCCAGCAGTGAAAATTTTGTTAACACATACAATAGCAATCAGCCCCAGCATTTT. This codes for CASSENFVNTYNSNQPQHF.

The CDR3: CASSWGVSTDTQYF. The CDR3 coding sequence is TGTGCCAGCAGCTGGGGGGTTAGCACAGATACGCAGTATTTT. The rearrangement links TRBV6-2 or TRBV6-3 to TRBJ2-3, with a possible D match to TRBD2 (6 bases). The germline CDR1 and CDR2 sequences are MNHEY and SVGEGT. Trimming took 6 bases from V and 0 from J, leaving 10 bases between them. CDR3 length equals 14 residues.

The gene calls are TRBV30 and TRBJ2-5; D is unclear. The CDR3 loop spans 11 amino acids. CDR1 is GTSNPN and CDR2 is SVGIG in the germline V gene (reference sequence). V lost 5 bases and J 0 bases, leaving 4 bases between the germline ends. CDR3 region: CAWGYQETQYF. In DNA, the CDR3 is TGTGCCTGGGGGTACCAAGAGACCCAGTACTTC.

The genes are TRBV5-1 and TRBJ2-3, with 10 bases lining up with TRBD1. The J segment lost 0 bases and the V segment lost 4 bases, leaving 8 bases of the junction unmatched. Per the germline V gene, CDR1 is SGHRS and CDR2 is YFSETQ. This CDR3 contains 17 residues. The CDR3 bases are TGCGCCAGCAGCGAATGGCCGGGACAGGGGAGCACAGATACGCAGTATTTT. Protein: CASSEWPGQGSTDTQYF.

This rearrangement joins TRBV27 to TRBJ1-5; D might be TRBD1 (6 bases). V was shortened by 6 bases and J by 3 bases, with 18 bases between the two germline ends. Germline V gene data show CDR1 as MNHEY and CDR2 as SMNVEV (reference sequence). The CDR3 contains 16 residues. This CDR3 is CASRLIGTGYNQPQHF. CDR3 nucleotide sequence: TGTGCCAGCAGACTTATCGGAACAGGGTACAATCAGCCCCAGCATTTT.

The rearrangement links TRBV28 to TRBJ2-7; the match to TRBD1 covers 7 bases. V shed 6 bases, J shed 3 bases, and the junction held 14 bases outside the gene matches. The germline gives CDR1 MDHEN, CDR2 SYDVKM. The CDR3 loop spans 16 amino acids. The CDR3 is CASSLAGEGGGYEQYF. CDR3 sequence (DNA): TGTGCCAGCAGCCTAGCCGGGGAAGGGGGCGGCTACGAGCAGTACTTC.

Here the CDR3 DNA reads TGTGCCAGTAGCTGGACAGATCATAATTCACCCCTCCACTTT. Its protein product is CASSWTDHNSPLHF. This sequence joins TRBV19 and TRBJ1-6; tentative D call: TRBD1 (6 bases). The CDR3 covers 14 residues. V was clipped by 6 bases and J by 5 bases, with 11 bases between them. Germline values: CDR1 LNHDA, CDR2 SQIVND (reference sequence).

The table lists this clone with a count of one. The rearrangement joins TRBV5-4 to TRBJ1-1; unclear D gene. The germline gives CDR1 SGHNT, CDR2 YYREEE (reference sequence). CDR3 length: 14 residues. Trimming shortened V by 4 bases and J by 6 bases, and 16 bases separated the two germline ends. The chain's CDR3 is CASSPRTGSPEAFF. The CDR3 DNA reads TGTGCCAGCAGCCCTCGTACTGGCTCTCCTGAAGCTTTCTTT.

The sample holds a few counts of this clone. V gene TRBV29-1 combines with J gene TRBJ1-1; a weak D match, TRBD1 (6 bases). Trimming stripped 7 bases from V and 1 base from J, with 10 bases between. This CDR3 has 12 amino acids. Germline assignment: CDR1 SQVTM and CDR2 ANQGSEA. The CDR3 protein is CSGKGQNTEAFF. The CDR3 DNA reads TGCAGCGGGAAGGGACAGAACACTGAAGCTTTCTTT.

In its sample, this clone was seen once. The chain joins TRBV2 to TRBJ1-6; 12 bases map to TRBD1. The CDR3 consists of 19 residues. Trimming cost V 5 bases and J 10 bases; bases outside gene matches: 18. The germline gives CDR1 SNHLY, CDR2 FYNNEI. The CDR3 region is CASSRQPGQGAQLGSPLHF. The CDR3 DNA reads TGTGCCAGCAGTCGACAACCGGGACAGGGGGCGCAGTTGGGGTCACCCCTCCACTTT.

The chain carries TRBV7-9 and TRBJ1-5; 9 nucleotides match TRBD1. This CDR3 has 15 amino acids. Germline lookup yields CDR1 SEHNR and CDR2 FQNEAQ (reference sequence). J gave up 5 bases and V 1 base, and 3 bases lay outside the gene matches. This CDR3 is CASSLGTGDHQPQHF. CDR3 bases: TGTGCCAGCAGCTTAGGGACAGGGGATCATCAGCCCCAGCATTTT.

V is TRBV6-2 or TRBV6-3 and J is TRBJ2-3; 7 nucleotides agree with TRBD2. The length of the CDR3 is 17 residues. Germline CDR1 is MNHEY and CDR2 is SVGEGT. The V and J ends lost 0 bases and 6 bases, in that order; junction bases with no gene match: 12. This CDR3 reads CASSYSSGTNPRDTQYF. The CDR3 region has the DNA TGTGCCAGCAGTTACTCGAGCGGGACCAACCCGCGGGATACGCAGTATTTT.

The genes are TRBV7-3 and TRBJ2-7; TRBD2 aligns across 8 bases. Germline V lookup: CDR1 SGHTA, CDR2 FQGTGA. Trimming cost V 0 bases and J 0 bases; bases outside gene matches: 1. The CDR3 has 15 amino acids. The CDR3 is CASSLTAGGSYEQYF. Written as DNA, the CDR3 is TGTGCCAGCAGCTTAACGGCGGGGGGCTCCTACGAGCAGTACTTC. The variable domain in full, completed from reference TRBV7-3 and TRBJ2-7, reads GAGVSQTPSNKVTEKGKYVELRCDPISGHTALYWYRQSLGQGPEFLIYFQGTGAADDSGLPNDRFFAVRPEGSVSTLKIQRTERGDSAVYLCASSLTAGGSYEQYFGPGTRLTVT.

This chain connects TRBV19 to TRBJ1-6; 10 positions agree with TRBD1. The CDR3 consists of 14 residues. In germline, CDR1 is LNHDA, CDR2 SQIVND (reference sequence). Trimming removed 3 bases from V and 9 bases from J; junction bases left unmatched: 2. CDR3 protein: CASSIGDRGSPLHF. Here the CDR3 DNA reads TGTGCCAGTAGTATTGGGGACAGGGGTTCACCCCTCCACTTT.